This passage covers 15 T cell receptor beta chains from one sample sequenced in a study of blood T cell repertoires in COVID-19. TCRdb's copy holds only in-frame clones and misses some; the assay was immunoSEQ multiplex PCR. The repertoire holds some 100,000 clones, with roughly 81% as singletons. The source material was peripheral blood. These receptors came from a human donor in a cohort sampled during active COVID-19.

The chain uses TRBV5-1 and TRBJ2-7, with a tentative D call TRBD2 (6 bases). The CDR3 length is 14 residues. With 0 bases removed from V and 3 bases from J, the gap between germline ends came to 10 bases. Germline V gene sequence: CDR1 SGHRS, CDR2 YFSETQ. CDR3 coding DNA: TGCGCCAGCAGCTTGGTACCGGAGGGCTACGAGCAGTACTTC. As protein: CASSLVPEGYEQYF.

The V gene is TRBV27, the J gene TRBJ1-3; 7 bases fit TRBD1. Germline V gene lookup returns CDR1 MNHEY and CDR2 SMNVEV (reference sequence). V lost 4 bases, J lost 7 bases, and 7 bases stayed unmatched. The CDR3 has 14 amino acids. The CDR3 bases are TGTGCCAGCAGTTCAGTCAGGGGGTGGAACACCATATATTTT. It yields the protein CASSSVRGWNTIYF.

V and J are TRBV9 and TRBJ2-4; D may be TRBD1 (6 bases). This CDR3 region has 17 residues. The V gene's germline CDR1 is SGDLS and CDR2 YYNGEE. V was clipped by 4 bases and J by 2 bases, with 19 bases between them. CDR3 protein: CASSQGLGFRPKNIQYF. CDR3 in DNA: TGTGCCAGCAGCCAGGGGTTGGGGTTCCGACCCAAAAACATTCAGTACTTC.

Of note for this clone: This same CDR3 is encoded by further DNA sequences in the sample. The J gene is TRBJ1-6, the V gene TRBV27, with 9 bases aligning to TRBD1. CDR1 is MNHEY, CDR2 SMNVEV, per germline (reference sequence). The CDR3 consists of 15 residues. The trim removed 2 bases at V and 4 bases at J, leaving 0 bases unmatched. The CDR3 is CASSLGQGYNSPLHF. In nucleotides, the CDR3 is TGTGCCAGCAGTTTAGGACAGGGGTATAATTCACCCCTCCACTTT.

The chain joins TRBV6-6 to TRBJ1-3; tentatively, D is TRBD1 (6 bases). Germline V CDR1 and CDR2: MNHNY, SVGAGI (reference sequence). The CDR3 is 17 residues long. The V end lost 5 bases, the J end lost 0 bases, and 17 bases lay between the germline ends. In DNA, the CDR3 is TGTGCCAGCAGTCGGCAGACTACAGGGAACTCTGGAAACACCATATATTTT. The encoded protein is CASSRQTTGNSGNTIYF.

The gene calls are TRBV3-1 (or the pseudogene TRBV3-2) and TRBJ2-7, with 10 nucleotides matching TRBD1. CDR3 size: 14 residues. After removal of 3 bases from V and 3 bases from J, the junction contained 2 bases not matched to a gene. Per the germline V gene, CDR1 is LGHDT and CDR2 is YNNKEL (reference sequence). CDR3 in amino acids: CASSHRDRGYEQYF. The CDR3 DNA reads TGTGCCAGCAGCCACCGGGACAGGGGCTACGAGCAGTACTTC.

This rearrangement joins TRBV19 to TRBJ2-1; 9 nucleotides align to TRBD2. The CDR3 runs 20 residues. The germline V gene has CDR1 LNHDA and CDR2 SQIVND (reference sequence). The V segment lost 4 bases and the J segment 9 bases; nucleotides outside the gene matches: 25. The CDR3 region has the DNA TGTGCCAGTAGTACTCCCTCCGGGACAGCCCTAGCGGGGTCGAGGTTTGAGCAGTTCTTC. Its translation: CASSTPSGTALAGSRFEQFF.

Details on this clone: Other DNA sequences in this specimen translate into the identical CDR3. The chain is built from TRBV7-3 and TRBJ2-7, with a possible D match to TRBD2 (5 bases). This CDR3 has 13 residues. Trimming took 1 base from V and 3 from J, leaving 7 bases between them. Germline CDR1 reads SGHTA; CDR2 reads FQGTGA. The CDR3 nucleotides are TGTGCCAGCAGCTTAAGCAGCGGCTACGAGCAGTACTTC. Translating it yields CASSLSSGYEQYF.

The rearrangement uses TRBV7-2 and TRBJ2-6, with 7 bases lining up with TRBD1. V trimming: 3 bases; J trimming: 1 base; junction bases outside the gene matches: 9. The CDR3 consists of 18 residues. Looked up from germline, CDR1 is SGHTA and CDR2 is FQGNSA. The CDR3 DNA reads TGTGCCAGCAGCTTTTGGACAGGCGGACGTTCTGGGGCCAACGTCCTGACTTTC. Translation: CASSFWTGGRSGANVLTF.

CDR3 loop: CASSNPGTPKAFF. CDR3 bases: TGTGCCAGCTCAAATCCCGGGACACCTAAAGCTTTCTTT. The chain joins TRBV18 to TRBJ1-1, with TRBD1 as a possible D gene (6 bases). Per germline, CDR1 KGHSH and CDR2 LQKENI. Trimming removed 5 bases at V and 9 bases at J, with 16 bases between. The CDR3 extends over 13 amino acids.

The CDR3 DNA is TGTGCCAGTAAGCGGCCGGGACAGGGAAACACCGGGGAGCTGTTTTTT. It yields the protein CASKRPGQGNTGELFF. The genes are TRBV19 and TRBJ2-2, with 9 bases aligning to TRBD1. This CDR3 comprises 16 residues. Germline values: CDR1 LNHDA, CDR2 SQIVND (reference sequence). J gave up 2 bases and V 7 bases, and 8 bases lay outside the gene matches.

This clone is medium-sized. The chain links TRBV7-9 to TRBJ1-1, with TRBD1 as a possible D gene (5 bases). CDR3 length equals 13 residues. Germline CDR1 SEHNR, CDR2 FQNEAQ (reference sequence). The V end was cut by 5 bases, the J end by 5 bases, with 12 bases between. The CDR3 DNA is TGTGCCAGCAGCACCGGGGGAGATACTGAAGCTTTCTTT. Its translation is CASSTGGDTEAFF.

V gene TRBV9 combines with J gene TRBJ2-5, with D tentatively TRBD1 (7 bases). With 3 bases removed from V and 5 bases from J, the gap between germline ends came to 11 bases. This CDR3 is built from 13 residues. Germline-derived CDR1 and CDR2 are SGDLS and YYNGEE. The CDR3 nucleotides are TGTGCCAGCAGCGCAGGGGGGTGGGAGACCCAGTACTTC. Its translation is CASSAGGWETQYF.

The rearrangement uses TRBV7-2 and TRBJ2-7; 7 bases map to TRBD1. This CDR3 region has 12 residues. After removal of 5 bases from V and 8 bases from J, the junction contained 6 bases not matched to a gene. Germline V gene sequence: CDR1 SGHTA, CDR2 FQGNSA. CDR3 nucleotides: TGTGCCAGCAGCCATGGACAGGAGAAGCAGTACTTC. Translation: CASSHGQEKQYF.

The chain joins TRBV28 to TRBJ1-6; 10 bases are shared with TRBD1. The J segment lost 11 bases and the V segment lost 5 bases, leaving 9 bases of the junction unmatched. CDR3 length: 15 amino acids. The germline gives CDR1 MDHEN, CDR2 SYDVKM. CDR3 bases: TGTGCCAGCAGTCCCCGGGACAGGGGATACGCACCCCTCCACTTT. Translated, it gives CASSPRDRGYAPLHF.